One sample yielded the 2 T cell receptor beta chains listed below, sequenced in a study of cytomegalovirus exposure and HLA in healthy donors. With 60 Vbeta and 13 Jbeta primers, the PCR was carried out. Assay: immunoSEQ multiplex PCR; the TCRdb copy retains only in-frame clones and omits some. The table has 95,000 to 150,000 clones, around 72% seen once. The sequencing sample was made of PBMCs. The receptors here all came from a woman in her thirties or forties in good health and CMV-seropositive.

V and J are TRBV19 and TRBJ2-7; D possibly corresponds to TRBD2 (6 bases). From germline, CDR1 is LNHDA and CDR2 SQIVND (reference sequence). V shed 2 bases and J shed 7 bases, with 12 bases lying between them. This CDR3 comprises 13 residues. The CDR3: CASSISRAGEQYF. In nucleotides, the CDR3 is TGTGCCAGTAGTATAAGCAGGGCGGGGGAGCAGTACTTC.

The chain joins TRBV4-2 to TRBJ2-3; 11 nucleotides match TRBD2. Per germline, CDR1 LGHNA and CDR2 YNFKEQ. The CDR3 runs to 16 residues. Trimming cost V 2 bases and J 4 bases; bases outside gene matches: 5. CDR3 nucleotides: TGTGCCAGCAGCCAATCGCCTAGCGGGGGGTCAGATACGCAGTATTTT. Its translation: CASSQSPSGGSDTQYF.